Sequencing of this T cell receptor beta chain was carried out in a study of STAT5B mutations in CD4+ large granular lymphocyte leukemia. Profiling relied on immunoSEQ multiplex PCR, and the TCRdb table lists in-frame clones only, not all of them. The sample records around 33,000 clones, more than 65% being singletons. V gave up 1 base and J gave up 2 bases; unmatched junction bases: 5. This CDR3 is built from 16 residues. Germline V CDR1 and CDR2: SGHAT, FQNNGV. This TCR came from a human donor in good health. The J gene is TRBJ2-5, the V gene TRBV11-2, with 9 nucleotides matching TRBD2. The sample taken for sequencing was CD4+ T cells from blood buffy coats. DNA for the CDR3: TGTGCCAGCAGCTTAGCCCTAGCGGGACGTCAAGAGACCCAGTACTTC. This gives the protein CASSLALAGRQETQYF.